These 3 T cell receptor beta chains share one sample of origin, sequenced in a study of identical twins (dated by TCRdb to about 2016). The library was obtained by 5' RACE. The sequencing machine was an Illumina HiSeq 2000. The raw public data were reprocessed by TCRdb itself: fastp quality trimming at Q25, MiXCR clonotype calling, in-frame beta chains only. Records with the same CDR3 protein are collapsed into one entry carrying the most frequent genes and DNA. This sample has approximately 220,000 distinct CDR3 sequences in its table, and around 8.1% of those were observed once. The ten largest make up 1.9% of the sample. This sample was also put to use in a study of yellow fever vaccine responses in identical twins.

Sequencing used memory (CD45RO+) T cells sorted from blood. The sample's cell subset or site label is to be understood as: CD45RO+ enriched T cells. All receptors come from a woman aged 18 to 35 in good health.

The V and J genes are TRBV6-5 and TRBJ1-6, with D uncertain. V dropped 2 bases and J dropped 8 bases, with 7 bases sitting between them. The CDR3 sequence is 13 residues long. Germline assignment: CDR1 MNHEY and CDR2 SVGAGI. CDR3 loop: CASSYRGDSPLHF. CDR3 sequence (DNA): TGTGCCAGCAGTTACCGTGGGGATTCACCCCTCCACTTT.

This clonotype was seen a few times. The chain employs TRBV28 and TRBJ2-7, with TRBD1 matching 10 bases. This CDR3 spans 14 amino acids. Germline CDR1 and CDR2: MDHEN and SYDVKM. With V trimmed by 3 bases and J by 4 bases, 3 bases remained unmatched. DNA of the CDR3: TGTGCCAGCAGTTTGACAGGGGGCAAGTACGAGCAGTACTTC. Its protein product is CASSLTGGKYEQYF.

The count of this clonotype is one. The genes are TRBV12-3 or TRBV12-4 and TRBJ2-7; possible D gene TRBD1, 6 bases. The CDR3 extends over 18 amino acids. Trimming removed 4 bases at V and 0 bases at J, with 22 bases between. CDR3 bases: TGTGCCAGCAGTTCCCACCCCGGGGCAGGGGAGAGCTCCTACGAGCAGTACTTC. Its translation: CASSSHPGAGESSYEQYF.